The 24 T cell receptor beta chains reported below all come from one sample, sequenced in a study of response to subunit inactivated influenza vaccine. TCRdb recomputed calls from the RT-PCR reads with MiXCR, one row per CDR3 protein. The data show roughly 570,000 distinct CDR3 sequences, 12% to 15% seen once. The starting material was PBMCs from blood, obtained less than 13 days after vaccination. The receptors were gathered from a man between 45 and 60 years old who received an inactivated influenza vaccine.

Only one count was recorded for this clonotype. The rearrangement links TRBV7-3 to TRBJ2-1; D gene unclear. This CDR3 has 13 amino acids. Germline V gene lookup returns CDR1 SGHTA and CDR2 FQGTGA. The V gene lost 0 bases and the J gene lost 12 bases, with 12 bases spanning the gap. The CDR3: CASSLTYAALQFF. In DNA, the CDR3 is TGTGCCAGCAGCTTAACGTACGCAGCTCTGCAGTTCTTC. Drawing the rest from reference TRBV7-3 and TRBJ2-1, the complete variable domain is GAGVSQTPSNKVTEKGKYVELRCDPISGHTALYWYRQSLGQGPEFLIYFQGTGAADDSGLPNDRFFAVRPEGSVSTLKIQRTERGDSAVYLCASSLTYAALQFFGPGTRLTVL.

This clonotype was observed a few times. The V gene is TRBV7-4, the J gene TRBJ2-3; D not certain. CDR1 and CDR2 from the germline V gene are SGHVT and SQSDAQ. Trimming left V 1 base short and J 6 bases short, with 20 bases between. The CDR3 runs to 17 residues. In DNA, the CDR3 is TGTGCCAGCAGCTTAGACGGCGGTCCCCCTGGGATGGATACGCAGTATTTT. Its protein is CASSLDGGPPGMDTQYF.

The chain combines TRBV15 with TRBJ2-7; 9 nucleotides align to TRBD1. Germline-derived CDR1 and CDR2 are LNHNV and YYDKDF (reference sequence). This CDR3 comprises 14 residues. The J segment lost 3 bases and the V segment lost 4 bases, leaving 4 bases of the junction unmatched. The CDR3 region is CATSTGQGLYEQYF. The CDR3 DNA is TGTGCCACCAGCACGGGACAGGGACTCTACGAGCAGTACTTC.

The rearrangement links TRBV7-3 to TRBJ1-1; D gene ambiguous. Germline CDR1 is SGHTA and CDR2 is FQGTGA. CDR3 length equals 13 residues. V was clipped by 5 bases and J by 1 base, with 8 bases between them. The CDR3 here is CASSREGNTEAFF. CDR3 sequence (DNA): TGTGCCAGCAGCAGGGAGGGGAACACTGAAGCTTTCTTT.

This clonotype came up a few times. The CDR3: CASSTRTGGSEQFF. CDR3 sequence (DNA): TGCGCCAGCAGCACAAGGACAGGGGGCTCTGAGCAGTTCTTC. The chain carries TRBV5-1 and TRBJ2-1, with 11 positions matching TRBD1. The germline CDR1 and CDR2 sequences are SGHRS and YFSETQ. The CDR3 extends over 14 amino acids. The trim removed 4 bases at V and 9 bases at J, leaving 6 bases unmatched.

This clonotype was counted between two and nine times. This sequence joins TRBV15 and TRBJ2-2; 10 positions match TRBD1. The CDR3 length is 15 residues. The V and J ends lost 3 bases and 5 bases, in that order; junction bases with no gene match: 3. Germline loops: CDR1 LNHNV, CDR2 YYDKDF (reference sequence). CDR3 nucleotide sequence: TGTGCCACCAGCAGCGGGACAGGGGCTACCGGGGAGCTGTTTTTT. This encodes CATSSGTGATGELFF.

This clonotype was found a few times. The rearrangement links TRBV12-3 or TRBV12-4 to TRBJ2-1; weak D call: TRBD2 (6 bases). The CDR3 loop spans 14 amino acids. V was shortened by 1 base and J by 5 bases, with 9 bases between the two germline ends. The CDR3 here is CASSLGLENNEQFF. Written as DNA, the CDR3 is TGTGCCAGCAGTTTAGGACTAGAGAACAATGAGCAGTTCTTC.

The CDR3 region is CASSLVSGLAGVKETQYF. The CDR3 nucleotides are TGTGCCAGCAGCTTAGTTTCTGGTCTAGCGGGAGTGAAGGAGACCCAGTACTTC. The chain employs TRBV11-1 and TRBJ2-5, with 10 bases lining up with TRBD2. The CDR3 is 18 residues long. V shed 1 base and J 5 bases; nucleotides not matched to a gene: 13. CDR1 SGHAT and CDR2 FQDESV come from the germline V gene (reference sequence).

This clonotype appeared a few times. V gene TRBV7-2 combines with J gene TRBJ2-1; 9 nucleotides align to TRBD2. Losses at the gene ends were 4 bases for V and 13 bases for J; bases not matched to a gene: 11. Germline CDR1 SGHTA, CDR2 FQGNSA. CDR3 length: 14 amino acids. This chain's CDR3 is CASSSNSGGLLQFF. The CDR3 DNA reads TGTGCCAGCAGCTCCAATAGCGGGGGACTCTTACAGTTCTTC.

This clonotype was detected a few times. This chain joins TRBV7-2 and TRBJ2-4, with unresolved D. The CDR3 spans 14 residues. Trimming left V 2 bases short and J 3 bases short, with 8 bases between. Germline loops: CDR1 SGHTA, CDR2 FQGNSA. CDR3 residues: CASSLPRSKNIQYF. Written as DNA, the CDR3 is TGTGCCAGCAGCTTACCCAGGAGCAAAAACATTCAGTACTTC.

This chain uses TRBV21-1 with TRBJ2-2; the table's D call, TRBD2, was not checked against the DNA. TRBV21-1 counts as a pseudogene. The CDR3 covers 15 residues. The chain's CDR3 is CASSDARDCPGELFF. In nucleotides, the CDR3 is TGTGCCAGCAGCGATGCTCGGGACTGTCCCGGGGAGCTGTTTTTT.

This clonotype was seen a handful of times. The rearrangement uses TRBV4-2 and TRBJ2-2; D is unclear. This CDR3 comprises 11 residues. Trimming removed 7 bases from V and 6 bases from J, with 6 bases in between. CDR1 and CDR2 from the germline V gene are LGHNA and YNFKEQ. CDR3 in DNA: TGTGCCAGCAACAGAGCCGGGGAGCTGTTTTTT. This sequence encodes CASNRAGELFF.

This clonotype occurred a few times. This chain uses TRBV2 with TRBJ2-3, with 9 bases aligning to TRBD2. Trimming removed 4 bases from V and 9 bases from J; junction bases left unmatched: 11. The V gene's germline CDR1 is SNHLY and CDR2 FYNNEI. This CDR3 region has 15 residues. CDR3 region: CASSGPGGGAGTQYF. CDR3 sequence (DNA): TGTGCCAGCAGTGGCCCGGGCGGGGGGGCAGGAACGCAGTATTTT. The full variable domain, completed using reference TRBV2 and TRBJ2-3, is EPEVTQTPSHQVTQMGQEVILRCVPISNHLYFYWYRQILGQKVEFLVSFYNNEISEKSEIFDDQFSVERPDGSNFTLKIRSTKLEDSAMYFCASSGPGGGAGTQYFGPGTRLTVL.

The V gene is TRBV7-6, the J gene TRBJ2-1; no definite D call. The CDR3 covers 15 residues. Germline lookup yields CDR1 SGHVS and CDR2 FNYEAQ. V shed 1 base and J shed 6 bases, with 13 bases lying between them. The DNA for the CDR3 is TGTGCCAGCAGCTTAGACCCGGCGGCCTCCAATGAGCAGTTCTTC. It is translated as CASSLDPAASNEQFF.

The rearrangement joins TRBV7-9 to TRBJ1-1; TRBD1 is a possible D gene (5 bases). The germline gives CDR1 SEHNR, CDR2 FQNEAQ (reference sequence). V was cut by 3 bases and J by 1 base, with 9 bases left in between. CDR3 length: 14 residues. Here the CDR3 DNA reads TGTGCCAGCAGCTTCGGGGGAAAGAACACTGAAGCTTTCTTT. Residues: CASSFGGKNTEAFF.

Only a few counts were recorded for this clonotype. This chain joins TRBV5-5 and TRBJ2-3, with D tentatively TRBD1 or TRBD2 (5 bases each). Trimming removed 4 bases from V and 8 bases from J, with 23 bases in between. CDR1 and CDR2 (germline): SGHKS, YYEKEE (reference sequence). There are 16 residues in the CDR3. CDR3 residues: CASSPNSGHFSVTQYF. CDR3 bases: TGTGCCAGCAGCCCCAATAGTGGACATTTTAGCGTTACGCAGTATTTT.

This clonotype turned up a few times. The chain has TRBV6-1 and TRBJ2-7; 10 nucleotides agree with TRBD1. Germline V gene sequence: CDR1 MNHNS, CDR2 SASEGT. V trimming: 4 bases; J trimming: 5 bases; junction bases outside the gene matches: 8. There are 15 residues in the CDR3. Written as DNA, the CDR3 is TGTGCCAGCAGTGCTCCGGGACAGGGGTCCCACGAGCAGTACTTC. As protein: CASSAPGQGSHEQYF.

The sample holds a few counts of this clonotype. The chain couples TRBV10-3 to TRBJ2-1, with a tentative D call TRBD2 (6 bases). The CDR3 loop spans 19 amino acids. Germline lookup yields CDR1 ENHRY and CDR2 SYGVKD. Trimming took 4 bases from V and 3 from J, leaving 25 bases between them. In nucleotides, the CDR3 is TGTGCCATCAGTGGAACGAATATTGGGCGGGGAGAGGACTACAATGAGCAGTTCTTC. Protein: CAISGTNIGRGEDYNEQFF.

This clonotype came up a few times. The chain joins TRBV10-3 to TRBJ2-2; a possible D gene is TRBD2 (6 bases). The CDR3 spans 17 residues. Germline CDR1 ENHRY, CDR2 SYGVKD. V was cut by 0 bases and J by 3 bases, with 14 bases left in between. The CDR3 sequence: CAISESKGGADTGELFF. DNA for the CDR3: TGTGCCATCAGTGAGTCGAAGGGCGGGGCCGACACCGGGGAGCTGTTTTTT.

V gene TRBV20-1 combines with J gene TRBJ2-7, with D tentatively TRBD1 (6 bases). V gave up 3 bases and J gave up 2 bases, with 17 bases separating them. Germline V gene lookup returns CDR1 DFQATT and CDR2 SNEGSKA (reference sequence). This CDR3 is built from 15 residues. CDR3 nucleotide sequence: TGCAGTGCTAGCCCTACACAGGGCAACCCCTACGAGCAGTACTTC. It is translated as CSASPTQGNPYEQYF.

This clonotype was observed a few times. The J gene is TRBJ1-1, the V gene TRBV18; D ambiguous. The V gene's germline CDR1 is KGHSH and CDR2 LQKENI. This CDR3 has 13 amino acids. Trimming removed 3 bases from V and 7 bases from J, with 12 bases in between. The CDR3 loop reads CASSPYSSFEAFF. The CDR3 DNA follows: TGTGCCAGCTCACCTTACAGCTCTTTTGAAGCTTTCTTT.

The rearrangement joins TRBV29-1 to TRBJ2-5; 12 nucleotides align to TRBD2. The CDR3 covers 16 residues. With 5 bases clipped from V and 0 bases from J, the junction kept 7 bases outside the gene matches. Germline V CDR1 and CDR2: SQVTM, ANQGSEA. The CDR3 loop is CSVYGLAGMYQETQYF. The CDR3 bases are TGCAGCGTTTACGGACTAGCGGGGATGTACCAAGAGACCCAGTACTTC.

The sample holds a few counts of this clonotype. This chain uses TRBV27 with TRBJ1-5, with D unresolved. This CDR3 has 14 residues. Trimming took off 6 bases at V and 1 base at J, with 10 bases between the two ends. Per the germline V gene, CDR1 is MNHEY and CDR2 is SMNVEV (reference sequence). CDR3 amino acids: CASRSEWSNQPQHF. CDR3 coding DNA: TGTGCCAGCAGAAGTGAGTGGAGCAATCAGCCCCAGCATTTT.

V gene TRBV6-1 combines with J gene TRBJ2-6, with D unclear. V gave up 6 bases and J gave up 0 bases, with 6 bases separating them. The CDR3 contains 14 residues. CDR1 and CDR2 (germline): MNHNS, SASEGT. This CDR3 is CASSTPSGANVLTF. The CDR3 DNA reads TGTGCCAGCAGCACCCCCTCTGGGGCCAACGTCCTGACTTTC.